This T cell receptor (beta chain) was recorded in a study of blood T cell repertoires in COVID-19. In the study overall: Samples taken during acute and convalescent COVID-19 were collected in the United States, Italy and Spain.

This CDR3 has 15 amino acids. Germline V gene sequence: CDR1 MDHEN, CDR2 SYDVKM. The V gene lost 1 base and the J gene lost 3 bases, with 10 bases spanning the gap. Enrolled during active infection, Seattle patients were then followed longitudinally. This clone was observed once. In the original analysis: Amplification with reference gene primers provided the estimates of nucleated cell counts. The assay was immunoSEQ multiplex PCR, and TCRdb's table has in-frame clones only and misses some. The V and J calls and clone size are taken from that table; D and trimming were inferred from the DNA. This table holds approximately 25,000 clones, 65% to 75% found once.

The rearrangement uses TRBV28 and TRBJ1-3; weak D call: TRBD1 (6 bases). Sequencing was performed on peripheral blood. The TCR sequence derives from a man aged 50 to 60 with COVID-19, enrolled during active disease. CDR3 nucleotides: TGTGCCAGCAGTTTATTTCAACAGGGTGGAAACACCATATATTTT. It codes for CASSLFQQGGNTIYF. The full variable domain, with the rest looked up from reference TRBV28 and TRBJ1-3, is DVKVTQSSRYLVKRTGEKVFLECVQDMDHENMFWYRQDPGLGLRLIYFSYDVKMKEKGDIPEGYSVSREKKERFSLILESASTNQTSMYLCASSLFQQGGNTIYFGEGSWLTVV.